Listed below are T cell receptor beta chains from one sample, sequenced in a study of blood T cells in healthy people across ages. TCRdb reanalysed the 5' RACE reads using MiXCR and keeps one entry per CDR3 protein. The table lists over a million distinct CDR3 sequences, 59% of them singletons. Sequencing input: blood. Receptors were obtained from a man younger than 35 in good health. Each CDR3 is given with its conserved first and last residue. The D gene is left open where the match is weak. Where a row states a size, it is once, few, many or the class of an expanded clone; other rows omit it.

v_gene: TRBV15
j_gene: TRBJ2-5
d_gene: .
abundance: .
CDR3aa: CATSRVDEGPETQYF
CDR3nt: TGTGCCACCAGCAGAGTTGATGAGGGCCCCGAGACCCAGTACTTC

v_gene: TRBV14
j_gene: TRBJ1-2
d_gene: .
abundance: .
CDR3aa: CASSQDSYSNYGYTF
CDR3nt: TGTGCCAGCAGCCAAGATTCATACAGTAACTATGGCTACACCTTC

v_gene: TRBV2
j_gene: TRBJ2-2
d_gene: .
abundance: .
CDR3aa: CASSGPAGYSGELFF
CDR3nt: TGTGCCAGCAGTGGCCCGGCAGGGTATAGCGGGGAGCTGTTTTTT

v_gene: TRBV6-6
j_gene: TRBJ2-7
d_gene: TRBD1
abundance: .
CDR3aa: CASSYSRDRGDEQYF
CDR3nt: TGTGCCAGCAGTTACTCCCGGGACAGGGGTGACGAGCAGTACTTC

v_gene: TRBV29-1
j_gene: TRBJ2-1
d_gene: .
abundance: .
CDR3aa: CSVHYAEQFF
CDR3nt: TGCAGCGTACACTACGCTGAGCAGTTCTTC

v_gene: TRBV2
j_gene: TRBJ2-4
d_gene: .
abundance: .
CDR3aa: CASSPGGLQYF
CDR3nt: TGTGCCAGCAGCCCCGGGGGCCTTCAGTACTTC

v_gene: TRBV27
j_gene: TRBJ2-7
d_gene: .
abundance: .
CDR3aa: CASSDNPVYYEQYF
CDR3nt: TGTGCCAGCAGCGACAACCCCGTTTACTACGAGCAGTACTTC

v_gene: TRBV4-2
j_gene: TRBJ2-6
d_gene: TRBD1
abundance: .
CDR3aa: CASSQEGTGALGGANVLTF
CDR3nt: TGTGCCAGCAGCCAAGAGGGGACAGGCGCCTTAGGGGGGGCCAACGTCCTGACTTTC

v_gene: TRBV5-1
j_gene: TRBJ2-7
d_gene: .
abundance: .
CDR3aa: CASSRGANFSYEQYF
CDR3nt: TGCGCCAGCAGCCGGGGGGCTAATTTCTCCTACGAGCAGTACTTC

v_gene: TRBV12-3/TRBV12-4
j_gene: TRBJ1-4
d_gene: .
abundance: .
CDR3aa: CASSPEGGEQNEKLFF
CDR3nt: TGTGCCAGCAGTCCCGAAGGGGGGGAACAGAATGAAAAACTGTTTTTT

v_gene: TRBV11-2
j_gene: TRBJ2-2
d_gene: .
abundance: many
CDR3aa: CAKSRDINTGELFF
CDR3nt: TGTGCCAAGTCCCGGGACATCAACACCGGGGAGCTGTTTTTT

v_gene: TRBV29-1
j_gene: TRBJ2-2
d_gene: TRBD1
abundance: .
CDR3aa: CSVGRTGNTGELFF
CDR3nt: TGCAGCGTTGGCCGGACAGGGAACACCGGGGAGCTGTTTTTT

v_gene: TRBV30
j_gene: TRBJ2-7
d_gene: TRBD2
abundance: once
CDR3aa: CAWNSGRNYEQYF
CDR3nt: TGTGCCTGGAACAGCGGGAGAAACTACGAGCAGTACTTC

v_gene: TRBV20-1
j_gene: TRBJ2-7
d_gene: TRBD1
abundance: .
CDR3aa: CSARDSRDRGYEQYF
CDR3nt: TGCAGTGCTAGAGATTCCCGGGACAGGGGCTACGAGCAGTACTTC

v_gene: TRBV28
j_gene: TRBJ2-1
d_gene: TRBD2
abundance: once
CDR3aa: CASSFVAGEAYNEQFF
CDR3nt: TGTGCCAGCAGTTTCGTAGCGGGAGAGGCCTACAATGAGCAGTTCTTC

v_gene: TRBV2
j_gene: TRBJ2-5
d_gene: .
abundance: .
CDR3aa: CASSDSEARETQYF
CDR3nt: TGTGCCAGCAGTGATTCGGAAGCACGAGAGACCCAGTACTTC

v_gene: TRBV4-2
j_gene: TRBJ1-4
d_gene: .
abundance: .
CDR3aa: CASSQPGRGSTNEKLFF
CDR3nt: TGTGCCAGCAGCCAGCCGGGGAGGGGGTCAACTAATGAAAAACTGTTTTTT

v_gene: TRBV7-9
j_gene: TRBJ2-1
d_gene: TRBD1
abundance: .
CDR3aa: CASSLRDRGIYEQFF
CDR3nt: TGTGCCAGCAGCCTGCGGGACAGGGGAATCTATGAGCAGTTCTTC

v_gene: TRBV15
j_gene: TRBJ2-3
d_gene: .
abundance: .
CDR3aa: CATSGWGRPDTQYF
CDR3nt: TGTGCCACCAGCGGCTGGGGGCGGCCAGATACGCAGTATTTT

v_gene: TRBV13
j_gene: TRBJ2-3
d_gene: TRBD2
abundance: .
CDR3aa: CASSRGLATDTQYF
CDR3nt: TGTGCCAGCAGTCGAGGACTAGCGACAGATACGCAGTATTTT

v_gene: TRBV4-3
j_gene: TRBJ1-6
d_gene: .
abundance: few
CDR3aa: CASSQESVPGAGSPLHF
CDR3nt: TGCGCCAGCAGCCAAGAGTCGGTGCCAGGGGCAGGATCACCCCTCCACTTT

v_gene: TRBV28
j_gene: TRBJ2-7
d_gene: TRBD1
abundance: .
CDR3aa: CASRTGQGLYEQYF
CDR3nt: TGTGCCAGCAGGACGGGACAGGGGCTCTACGAGCAGTACTTC

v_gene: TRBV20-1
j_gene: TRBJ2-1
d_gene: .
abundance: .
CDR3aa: CSANRDLMNNEQFF
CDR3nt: TGCAGTGCTAACCGGGACCTGATGAACAATGAGCAGTTCTTC

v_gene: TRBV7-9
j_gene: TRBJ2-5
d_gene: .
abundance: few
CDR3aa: CASSSSTEETQYF
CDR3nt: TGTGCCAGCAGCTCCTCGACAGAAGAGACCCAGTACTTC

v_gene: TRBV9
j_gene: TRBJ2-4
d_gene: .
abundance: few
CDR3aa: CASSVGPPPDIQYF
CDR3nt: TGTGCCAGCAGCGTAGGTCCCCCCCCGGACATTCAGTACTTC

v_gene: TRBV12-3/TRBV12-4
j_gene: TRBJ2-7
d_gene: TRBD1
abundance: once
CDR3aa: CASWGGGQGYNEQYF
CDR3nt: TGTGCCAGCTGGGGAGGGGGACAGGGCTACAATGAGCAGTACTTC

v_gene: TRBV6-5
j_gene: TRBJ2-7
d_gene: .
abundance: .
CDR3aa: CASSYSGGQPYEQYF
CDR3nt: TGTGCCAGCAGTTACTCGGGCGGGCAACCCTACGAGCAGTACTTC

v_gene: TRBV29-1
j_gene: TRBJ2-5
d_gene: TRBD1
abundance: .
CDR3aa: CSVEGLGTGLETQYF
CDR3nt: TGCAGCGTTGAAGGTCTAGGGACAGGGTTGGAGACCCAGTACTTC

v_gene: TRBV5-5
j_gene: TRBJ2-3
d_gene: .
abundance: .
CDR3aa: CASSSDRPTSTDTQYF
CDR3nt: TGTGCCAGCAGCTCCGACAGACCGACTAGCACAGATACGCAGTATTTT

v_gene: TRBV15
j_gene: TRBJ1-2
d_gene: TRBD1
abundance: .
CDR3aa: CATSRDLQGWNYGHTF
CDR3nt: TGTGCCACCAGCAGAGATTTACAGGGGTGGAACTATGGCCACACCTTC

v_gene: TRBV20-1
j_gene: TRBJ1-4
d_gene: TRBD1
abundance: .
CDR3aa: CSANRDRNEKLFF
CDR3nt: TGCAGTGCTAACCGGGACAGGAATGAAAAACTGTTTTTT

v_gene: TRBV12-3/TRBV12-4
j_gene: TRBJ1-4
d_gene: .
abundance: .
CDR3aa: CASSLKALGKLFF
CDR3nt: TGTGCCAGCAGTTTAAAGGCGCTTGGAAAACTGTTTTTT

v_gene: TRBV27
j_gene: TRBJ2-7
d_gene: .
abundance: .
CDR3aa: CASSPTAGHEQYF
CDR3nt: TGTGCCAGCAGCCCGACAGCCGGGCACGAGCAGTACTTC

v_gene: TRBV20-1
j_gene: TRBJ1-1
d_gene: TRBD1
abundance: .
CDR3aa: CSARKEGAGDTEAFF
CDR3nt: TGCAGTGCTAGAAAGGAGGGGGCGGGGGACACTGAAGCTTTCTTT

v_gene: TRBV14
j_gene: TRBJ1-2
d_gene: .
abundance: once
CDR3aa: CASSHPSPDSPRGCTF
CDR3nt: TGTGCCAGCAGCCACCCTAGCCCCGATTCGCCCCGGGGCTGCACCTTC

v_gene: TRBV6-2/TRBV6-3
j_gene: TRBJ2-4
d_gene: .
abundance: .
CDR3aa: CASSYSNTPLENIQYF
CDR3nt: TGTGCCAGCAGTTACTCGAATACCCCATTGGAAAACATTCAGTACTTC

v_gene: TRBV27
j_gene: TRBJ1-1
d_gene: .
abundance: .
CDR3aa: CASSLSNRNTEAFF
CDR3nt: TGTGCCAGCAGTTTATCGAACAGAAACACTGAAGCTTTCTTT

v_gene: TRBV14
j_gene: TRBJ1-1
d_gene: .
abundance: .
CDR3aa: CASSPWGYTEAFF
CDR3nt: TGTGCCAGCAGCCCATGGGGGTACACTGAAGCTTTCTTT

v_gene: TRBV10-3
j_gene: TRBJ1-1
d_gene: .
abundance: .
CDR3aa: CAISESMTTEAFF
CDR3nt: TGTGCCATCAGTGAGTCTATGACCACTGAAGCTTTCTTT

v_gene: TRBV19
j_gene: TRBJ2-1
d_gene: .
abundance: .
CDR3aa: CASRGGSSYNEQYF
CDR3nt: TGTGCCAGTAGGGGCGGAAGCTCCTACAATGAGCAGTACTTT

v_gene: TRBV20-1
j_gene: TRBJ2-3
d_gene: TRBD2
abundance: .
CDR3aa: CSASVRGGSTDTQYF
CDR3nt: TGCAGTGCTAGTGTCCGCGGGGGTAGCACAGATACGCAGTATTTT

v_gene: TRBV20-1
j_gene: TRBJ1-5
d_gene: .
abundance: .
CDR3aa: CSAHLTGSQPQHF
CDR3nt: TGCAGTGCTCACCTGACAGGTAGTCAGCCCCAGCATTTT

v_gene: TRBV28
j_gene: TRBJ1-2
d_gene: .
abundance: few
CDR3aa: CASSFPGGYGYTF
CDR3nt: TGTGCCAGCAGTTTCCCGGGAGGCTATGGCTACACCTTC

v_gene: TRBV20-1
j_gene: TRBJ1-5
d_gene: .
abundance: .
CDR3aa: CSAGMTDNQPQHF
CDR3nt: TGCAGTGCTGGGATGACAGACAATCAGCCCCAGCATTTT

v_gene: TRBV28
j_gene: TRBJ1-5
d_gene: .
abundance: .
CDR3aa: CASRPTLDSNQPQHF
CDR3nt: TGTGCCAGCAGACCAACATTAGACAGCAATCAGCCCCAGCATTTT

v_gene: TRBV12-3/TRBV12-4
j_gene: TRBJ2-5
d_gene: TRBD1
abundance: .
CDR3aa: CASSHRDRGKAVETQYF
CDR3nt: TGTGCCAGCAGTCACCGTGACAGGGGTAAGGCGGTAGAGACCCAGTACTTC

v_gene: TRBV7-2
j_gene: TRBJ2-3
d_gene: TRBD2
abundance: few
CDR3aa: CASSLGTSGRMDTQYF
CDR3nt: TGTGCCAGCAGCTTAGGGACTAGCGGGAGGATGGATACGCAGTATTTT

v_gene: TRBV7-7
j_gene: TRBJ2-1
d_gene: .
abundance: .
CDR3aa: CASSPDRYSYNEQFF
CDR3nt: TGTGCTAGCAGCCCTGACAGATACTCCTACAATGAGCAGTTCTTC

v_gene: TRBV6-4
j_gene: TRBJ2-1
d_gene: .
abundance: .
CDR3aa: CASSPLAYNEQFF
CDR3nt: TGTGCCAGCAGTCCGCTAGCGTACAATGAGCAGTTCTTC

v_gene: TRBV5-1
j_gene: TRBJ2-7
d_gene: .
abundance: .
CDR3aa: CASYAEPYEQYF
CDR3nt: TGCGCCAGCTACGCAGAACCCTACGAGCAGTACTTC

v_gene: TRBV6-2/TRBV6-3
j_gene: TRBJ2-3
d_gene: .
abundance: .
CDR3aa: CASSRPVADTQYF
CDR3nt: TGTGCCAGCAGTCGACCGGTAGCAGATACGCAGTATTTT

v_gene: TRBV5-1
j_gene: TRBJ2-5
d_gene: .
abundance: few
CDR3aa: CASSLALTEETQYF
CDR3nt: TGCGCCAGCAGCTTGGCCTTGACAGAAGAGACCCAGTACTTC

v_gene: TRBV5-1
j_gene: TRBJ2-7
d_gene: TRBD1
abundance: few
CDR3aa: CASSFSPGQVPEQYF
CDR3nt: TGCGCCAGCAGCTTTTCCCCGGGACAGGTCCCCGAGCAGTACTTC

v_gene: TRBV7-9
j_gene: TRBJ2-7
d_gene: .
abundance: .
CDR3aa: CASSLGGDKQYF
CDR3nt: TGTGCCAGCAGCTTAGGGGGCGACAAGCAGTACTTC

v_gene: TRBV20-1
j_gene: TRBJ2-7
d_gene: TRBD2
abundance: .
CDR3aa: CSARGGVAGEAEQYF
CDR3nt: TGCAGTGCTAGAGGCGGGGTAGCGGGAGAGGCCGAGCAGTACTTC

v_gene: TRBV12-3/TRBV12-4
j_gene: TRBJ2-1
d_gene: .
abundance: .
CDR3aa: CASSKHEQWGDEQFF
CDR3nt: TGTGCCAGCAGTAAACATGAGCAGTGGGGCGATGAGCAGTTCTTC

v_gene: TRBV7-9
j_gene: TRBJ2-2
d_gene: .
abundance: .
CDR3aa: CASSLVAAPTGELFF
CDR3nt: TGTGCCAGCAGCCTAGTGGCCGCCCCGACCGGGGAGCTGTTTTTT